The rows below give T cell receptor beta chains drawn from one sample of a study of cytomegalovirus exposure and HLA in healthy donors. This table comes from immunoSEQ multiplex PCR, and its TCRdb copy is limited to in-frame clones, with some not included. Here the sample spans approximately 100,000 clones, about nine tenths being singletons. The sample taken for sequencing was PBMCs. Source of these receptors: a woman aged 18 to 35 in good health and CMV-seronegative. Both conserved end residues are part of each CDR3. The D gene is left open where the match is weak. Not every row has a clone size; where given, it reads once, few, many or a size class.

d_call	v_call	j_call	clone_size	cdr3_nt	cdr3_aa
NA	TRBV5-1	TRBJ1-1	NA	TGCGCCAGCAGCTTGGGAGTGAACACTGAAGCTTTCTTT	CASSLGVNTEAFF
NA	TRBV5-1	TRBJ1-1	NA	TGCGCCAGCAGCTTGGTGGCCCACATGAACACTGAAGCTTTCTTT	CASSLVAHMNTEAFF
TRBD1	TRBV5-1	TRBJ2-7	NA	TGCGCCAGCAGACCTGGACAGGGTGGATTGGAGCAGTACTTC	CASRPGQGGLEQYF
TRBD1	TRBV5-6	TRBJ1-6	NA	TGTGCCAGCAGCGGGGCCGGGACAGACTATAATTCACCCCTCCACTTT	CASSGAGTDYNSPLHF
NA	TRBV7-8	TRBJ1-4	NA	TGTGCCAGCAGCTCTCCAGGGTGGACTAATGAAAAACTGTTTTTT	CASSSPGWTNEKLFF
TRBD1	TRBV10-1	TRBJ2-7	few	TGCGCCAGCGCTTACAGGGGTGACTACGAGCAGTACTTC	CASAYRGDYEQYF
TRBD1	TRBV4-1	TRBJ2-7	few	TGCGCCAGCAGCCTAGGCGTGAGACAGGGTAACGAGCAGTACTTC	CASSLGVRQGNEQYF
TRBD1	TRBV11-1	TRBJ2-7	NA	TGTGCCAGCAGCGTGGACAGGACGGAGTTCGGGCAGTACTTC	CASSVDRTEFGQYF
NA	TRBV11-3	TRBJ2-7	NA	TGTGCCAGCAGCTGGGGGCCATACGAGCAGTACTTC	CASSWGPYEQYF
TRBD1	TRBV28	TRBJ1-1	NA	TGTGCCAGCAGTTGGGGGACAGGGGGAGTTTACACTGAAGCTTTCTTT	CASSWGTGGVYTEAFF
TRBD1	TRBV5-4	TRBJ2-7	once	TGTGCCAGCAGCTCGGGACAGGCCTCCTACGAGCAGTACTTC	CASSSGQASYEQYF
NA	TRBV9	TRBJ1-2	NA	TGTGCCAGCAGCGCCACCGAGGTAACTAACTATGGCTACACCTTC	CASSATEVTNYGYTF
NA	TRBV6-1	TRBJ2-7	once	TGTGCCAGCAGTGAAGGGGCAGCCTTAAACGCCCCATACGAGCAGTACTTC	CASSEGAALNAPYEQYF
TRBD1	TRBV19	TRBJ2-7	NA	TGTGCCAGTAGTTCTGGACAGGGTTCCCTCTACGAGCAGTACTTC	CASSSGQGSLYEQYF
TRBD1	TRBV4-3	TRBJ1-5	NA	TGCGCCAGCAGCCAATTCCTTAAACCGGGACAGGAGAGTAATAGCAATCAGCCCCAGCATTTT	CASSQFLKPGQESNSNQPQHF
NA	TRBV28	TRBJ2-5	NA	TGTGCCAGCAGTTTATTAGCGGAAGAGACCCAGTACTTC	CASSLLAEETQYF
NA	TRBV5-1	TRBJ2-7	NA	TGCGCCAGCAGCCTAATACAGGGACCCGAAAACGAGCAGTACTTC	CASSLIQGPENEQYF
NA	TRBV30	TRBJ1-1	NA	TGTGCCTGGAGTGTGGGGGGGAACACTGAAGCTTTCTTT	CAWSVGGNTEAFF
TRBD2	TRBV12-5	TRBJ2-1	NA	TGTGCTAGTGGTTCAAGCGGGAGGAACAATGAGCAGTTCTTC	CASGSSGRNNEQFF
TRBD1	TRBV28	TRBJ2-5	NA	TGTGCCAGCACCCCACCCGACAGGGGGGGAGAGACCCAGTACTTC	CASTPPDRGGETQYF
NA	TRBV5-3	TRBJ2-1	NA	TGTGCCAGAAGCTTCCTCGAGACTAGTGAGTACAATGAGCAGTTCTTC	CARSFLETSEYNEQFF
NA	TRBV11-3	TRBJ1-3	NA	TGTGCCAGCAGCTCCAATGGAAACACCATATATTTT	CASSSNGNTIYF
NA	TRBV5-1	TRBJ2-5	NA	TGCGCCAGCAGCTATTCTCTAGCAGGACAAGAGACCCAGTACTTC	CASSYSLAGQETQYF
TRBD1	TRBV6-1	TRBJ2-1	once	TGTGCCAGCAGTGTACAGGGGGCGGAATACAATGAGCAGTTCTTC	CASSVQGAEYNEQFF
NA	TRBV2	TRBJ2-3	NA	TGTGCCAGCACCGAGGGGGCCGGGGGTAATACGCAGTATTTT	CASTEGAGGNTQYF
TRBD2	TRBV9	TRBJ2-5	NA	TGTGCCAGCAGTTCCCCCGGGACTAGCGGACAAGAGACCCAGTACTTC	CASSSPGTSGQETQYF
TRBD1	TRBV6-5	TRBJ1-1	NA	TGTGCCAGCAAATCGGACAGGGCCGGGAACACTGAAGCTTTCTTT	CASKSDRAGNTEAFF
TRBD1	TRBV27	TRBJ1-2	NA	TGTGCCAGCAGTTTTGGACAGGGATATGGCTACACCTTC	CASSFGQGYGYTF
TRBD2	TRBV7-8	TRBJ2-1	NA	TGTGCCAGCAGCTGGTTACTAGCGGGGGGGACCTACAATGAGCAGTTCTTC	CASSWLLAGGTYNEQFF
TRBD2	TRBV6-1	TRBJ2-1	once	TGTGCCAGCAGTATAGCGGGAGAGGTCAATGAGCAGTTCTTC	CASSIAGEVNEQFF
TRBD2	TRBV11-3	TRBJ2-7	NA	TGTGCCAGCAGCCGCGGGACTACCTACGAGCAGTACTTC	CASSRGTTYEQYF
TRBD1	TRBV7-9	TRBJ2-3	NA	TGTGCCAGCAGCCCGATTTTACAGGGGGTAGATACGCAGTATTTT	CASSPILQGVDTQYF
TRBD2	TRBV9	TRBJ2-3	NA	TGTGCCAGCAGCGCGAGAACTAGCGGCACCTGGGCTAGCACAGATACGCAGTATTTT	CASSARTSGTWASTDTQYF
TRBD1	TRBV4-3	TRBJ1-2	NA	TGCGCCAGCAGCCAAGACACAGGAGGGGGCCCGGGCTACACCTTC	CASSQDTGGGPGYTF
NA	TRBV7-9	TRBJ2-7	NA	TGTGCCAGCAGCTCGAGGAGTGACTACGAGCAGTACTTC	CASSSRSDYEQYF
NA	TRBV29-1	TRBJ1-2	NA	TGCAGCGTCGACTATGGCTACACCTTC	CSVDYGYTF
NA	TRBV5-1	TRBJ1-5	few	TGCGCCAGCAGCTTCGACAGCGTGGATCAGCCCCAGCATTTT	CASSFDSVDQPQHF
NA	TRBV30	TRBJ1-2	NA	TGTGCCTGGAGTGTTTTGGGGGCGGACGGCTACACCTTC	CAWSVLGADGYTF
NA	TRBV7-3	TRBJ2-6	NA	TGTGCCACCTCCGGGACAACTGGGGCCAACGTCCTGACTTTC	CATSGTTGANVLTF
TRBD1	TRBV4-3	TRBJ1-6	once	TGCGCCAGCAGCCAGGACCCGGGACAGTATAATTCACCCCTCCACTTT	CASSQDPGQYNSPLHF
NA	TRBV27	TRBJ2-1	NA	TGTGCCAGCGGGAGCTTCCCCAATGAGCAGTTCTTC	CASGSFPNEQFF
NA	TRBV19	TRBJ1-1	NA	TGTGCCAGTAGTATTTTAGGGAGGGCTCGAAACACTGAAGCTTTCTTT	CASSILGRARNTEAFF
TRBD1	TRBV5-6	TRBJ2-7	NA	TGTGCCAGCAGCTGGGGGACAGGGACCTACGAGCAGTACTTC	CASSWGTGTYEQYF
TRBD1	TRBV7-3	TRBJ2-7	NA	TGTGCCAGCAGCTTAGGGGGACAGGGAAGCGAGCAGTACTTC	CASSLGGQGSEQYF
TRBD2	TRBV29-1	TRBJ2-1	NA	TGCAGCACCTTGGGGACTAGGGTTGACAATGAGCAGTTCTTC	CSTLGTRVDNEQFF
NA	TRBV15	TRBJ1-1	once	TGTGCCACCAGCAGAGAACAGGTGATCATGAACACTGAAGCTTTCTTT	CATSREQVIMNTEAFF
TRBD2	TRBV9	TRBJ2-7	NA	TGTGCCAGCAGCGGGGGAGCTAGCGGTCTCTACGAGCAGTACTTC	CASSGGASGLYEQYF
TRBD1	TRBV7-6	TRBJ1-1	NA	TGTGCCAGCAGCTCTGGACAGGGACAGAACACTGAAGCTTTCTTT	CASSSGQGQNTEAFF
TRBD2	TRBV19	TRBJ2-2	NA	TGTGCCAGTAGGCGGACTAGCGGGAGCACCGGGGAGCTGTTTTTT	CASRRTSGSTGELFF
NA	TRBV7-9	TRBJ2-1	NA	TGTGCCAGCAGCTTAAGCAGGTCGGCAGGGCAGTTCTTC	CASSLSRSAGQFF
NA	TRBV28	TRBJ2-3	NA	TGTGCCAGCAGTGGAGGGGTTGATACGCAGTATTTT	CASSGGVDTQYF
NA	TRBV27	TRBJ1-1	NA	TGTGCCAGCAGTGGGGGCTTCATGAACACTGAAGCTTTCTTT	CASSGGFMNTEAFF
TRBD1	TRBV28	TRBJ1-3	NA	TGTGCCAGCGGCCGGCCGGGGACAGGGGGAAACACCATATATTTT	CASGRPGTGGNTIYF
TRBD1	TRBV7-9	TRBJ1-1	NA	TGTGCCAGCAGTCGCGACAGGGGGCGCGAAGCAGCTTTCTTT	CASSRDRGREAAFF
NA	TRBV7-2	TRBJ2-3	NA	TGTGCCAGCAGACTAGGAATATTAGATACGCAGTATTTT	CASRLGILDTQYF